The 32 T cell receptor beta chains in this list originate from one sample, sequenced in a study of identical twins. MiXCR, run by TCRdb on the 5' RACE reads, gives a single entry per CDR3 protein. The sample has 1.5 million to 2 million distinct CDR3 sequences, under 35% seen once. Sequencing was done on a sample of cord blood. The receptors here all came from a newborn girl in good health.

This sequence joins TRBV7-8 and TRBJ1-4; no clear D gene. V was trimmed by 1 base and J by 4 bases, leaving 10 bases between them. The CDR3 sequence is 15 residues long. Germline CDR1 is SGHVS and CDR2 is FQNEAQ. This chain's CDR3 is CASSLESQSNEKLFF. Here the CDR3 DNA reads TGTGCCAGCAGCTTAGAATCACAGAGTAATGAAAAACTGTTTTTT.

The chain recombines TRBV5-1 with TRBJ1-2; tentative D call: TRBD1 (5 bases). The germline V gene encodes CDR1 SGHRS and CDR2 YFSETQ. The CDR3 extends over 14 amino acids. Trimming stripped 0 bases from V and 2 bases from J, with 8 bases between. The CDR3 coding sequence is TGCGCCAGCAGCTTGGTGACAGAAAACTATGGCTACACCTTC. The encoded protein is CASSLVTENYGYTF.

The chain joins TRBV20-1 to TRBJ1-6; D is possibly TRBD1 (5 bases). This CDR3 contains 18 residues. Trimming cost V 0 bases and J 4 bases, with 19 bases left between them. Germline loops: CDR1 DFQATT, CDR2 SNEGSKA (reference sequence). The CDR3, as DNA: TGCAGTGCTAGAGATTTCCGTTCGGGGGGTGGTTATAATTCACCCCTCCACTTT. It specifies CSARDFRSGGGYNSPLHF.

This clonotype was observed a few times. This rearrangement joins TRBV20-1 to TRBJ2-7; no definite D call. The germline CDR1 and CDR2 sequences are DFQATT and SNEGSKA (reference sequence). The germline V and J ends were trimmed by 0 bases and 0 bases, with 12 bases remaining between them. This CDR3 has 15 amino acids. The CDR3 nucleotides read TGCAGTGCTAGAGACACCTTGCGGAGCTCCTACGAGCAGTACTTC. The encoded protein is CSARDTLRSSYEQYF.

This chain links TRBV10-3 with TRBJ2-1; 13 nucleotides agree with TRBD2. Per germline, CDR1 ENHRY and CDR2 SYGVKD. With 8 bases clipped from V and 3 bases from J, the junction kept 4 bases outside the gene matches. This CDR3 is built from 15 residues. The CDR3 coding sequence is TGTGCCATCCGGACTAGCGGGGGCCACTACAATGAGCAGTTCTTC. It is translated as CAIRTSGGHYNEQFF.

J is TRBJ2-1 and V is TRBV29-1; 7 positions match TRBD1. The better agreement between TRBJ2-7 and the DNA end casts doubt on the J call. This CDR3 has 17 amino acids. Germline assignment: CDR1 SQVTM and CDR2 ANQGSEA. In nucleotides, the CDR3 is TGCAGCGTTGAAAACCACGAGGGGGCGCGGTCCTACAATGAGCAGTACTTC. Translation: CSVENHEGARSYNEQYF.

This clonotype turned up a few times. The chain combines TRBV10-3 with TRBJ2-5, with TRBD2 matching 11 bases. The J call may be mistaken, given a closer DNA end match to TRBJ2-7. The CDR3 covers 14 residues. Germline CDR1 and CDR2: ENHRY and SYGVKD. The CDR3 coding sequence is TGTGCCATCGGCAACCGGACTAGCGGGCCCGAGCAGTACTTC. It yields the protein CAIGNRTSGPEQYF.

CDR3 protein: CASSLYASGRYNEQFF. The DNA of the CDR3 is TGCGCCAGCAGCCTGTATGCTAGCGGGAGGTACAATGAGCAGTTCTTC. The chain joins TRBV5-1 to TRBJ2-1; TRBD2 aligns across 11 bases. The CDR3 has 16 amino acids. J lost 4 bases, V lost 4 bases, and 7 bases had no gene match. Germline V CDR1 and CDR2: SGHRS, YFSETQ.

The chain uses TRBV5-1 and TRBJ2-3; TRBD2 agrees at 14 bases. Germline V CDR1 and CDR2: SGHRS, YFSETQ. J lost 2 bases, V lost 0 bases, and 11 bases had no gene match. This CDR3 contains 20 residues. DNA for the CDR3: TGCGCCAGCAGCTTGGGTTCTGGGACTAGCGGGAGTTTCTACACAGATACGCAGTATTTT. Residues: CASSLGSGTSGSFYTDTQYF.

This clonotype was found a few times. This chain joins TRBV25-1 and TRBJ1-6, with a possible D match to TRBD1 (5 bases). The CDR3 runs 14 residues. Per germline, CDR1 MGHDK and CDR2 SYGVNS. Trimming shortened V by 2 bases and J by 7 bases, and 9 bases separated the two germline ends. The CDR3 loop reads CASSERNRNSPLHF. The CDR3 nucleotides read TGTGCCAGCAGTGAAAGGAACAGGAATTCACCCCTCCACTTT.

The V call is TRBV20-1, the J call TRBJ2-1, with TRBD2 as a possible D gene (6 bases). The end of the DNA is better explained by TRBJ2-7, so the J call may be wrong. CDR3 length: 17 amino acids. The germline gives CDR1 DFQATT, CDR2 SNEGSKA (reference sequence). CDR3 protein: CSARDPKAGRIYNEQYF. CDR3 DNA: TGCAGTGCTAGAGACCCCAAAGCGGGTCGAATATACAATGAGCAGTACTTC.

J is TRBJ2-3 and V is TRBV24-1; 8 nucleotides align to TRBD1. The germline CDR1 and CDR2 sequences are KGHDR and SFDVKD. V shed 4 bases and J 5 bases; nucleotides not matched to a gene: 10. The CDR3 has 16 residues. The CDR3 region has the DNA TGTGCCACCAGTGACCCTGGACAGGGTCGTGTAGATACGCAGTATTTT. This encodes CATSDPGQGRVDTQYF.

This clonotype showed up just a few times. The V call is TRBV5-1, the J call TRBJ2-1; D not certain. Trimming shortened V by 7 bases and J by 10 bases, and 21 bases separated the two germline ends. This CDR3 is built from 14 residues. Germline loops: CDR1 SGHRS, CDR2 YFSETQ. As DNA, the CDR3 is TGCGCCAGCCATCGGACGGGCCCAGATACCGAGCAGTTCTTC. Translated: CASHRTGPDTEQFF.

Comment on this clonotype: At one end the junction does not follow the germline gene, possibly because of a read error. J is TRBJ2-3 and V is TRBV9; D not resolved. The CDR3 runs 13 residues. The germline V gene has CDR1 SGDLS and CDR2 YYNGEE. The CDR3: CASSVVEPDTRYF. The CDR3 region has the DNA TGTGCCAGCAGCGTAGTGGAGCCAGATACGCGGTATTTT.

The chain is built from TRBV6-1 and TRBJ1-5; perhaps TRBD1 as D (5 bases). Trimming removed 6 bases from V and 6 bases from J, with 24 bases in between. CDR1 and CDR2 (germline): MNHNS, SASEGT. The CDR3 runs to 17 residues. The CDR3 nucleotides read TGTGCCAGCAGCCTGACCGGACCGGGACTCGTCGGTCAGCCCCAGCATTTT. This gives the protein CASSLTGPGLVGQPQHF.

As regards this clonotype: One junction end disagrees with the germline gene, perhaps due to a read error. The chain combines TRBV27 with TRBJ2-7, with D perhaps TRBD2 (6 bases). This CDR3 is 14 amino acids long. The germline CDR1 and CDR2 sequences are MNHEY and SMNVEV (reference sequence). The CDR3 is CASSWTGDSYKQYF. DNA of the CDR3: TGTGCCAGCAGTTGGACGGGAGACTCCTACAAGCAGTACTTC.

This clonotype came up a few times. CDR3 loop: CASSPTSGTGGYEQYF. The CDR3, as DNA: TGTGCCAGCAGCCCTACGTCCGGGACAGGGGGCTACGAGCAGTACTTC. This rearrangement joins TRBV7-2 to TRBJ2-7; 11 bases are shared with TRBD1. Germline V gene data show CDR1 as SGHTA and CDR2 as FQGNSA. This CDR3 has 16 amino acids. J gave up 3 bases and V 5 bases, and 9 bases lay outside the gene matches.

This clonotype has just a few counts. V and J are TRBV7-2 and TRBJ2-3, with 13 nucleotides matching TRBD2. The CDR3 spans 16 residues. The ends lost 5 bases at V and 4 bases at J; junction bases unmatched: 6. In germline, CDR1 is SGHTA, CDR2 FQGNSA. The CDR3 nucleotides read TGTGCCAGCAGCCCGCGACTAGCGGGGGGTGCAGATACGCAGTATTTT. Translating gives CASSPRLAGGADTQYF. Drawing the rest from reference TRBV7-2 and TRBJ2-3, the complete variable domain is GAGVSQSPSNKVTEKGKDVELRCDPISGHTALYWYRQSLGQGLEFLIYFQGNSAPDKSGLPSDRFSAERTGGSVSTLTIQRTQQEDSAVYLCASSPRLAGGADTQYFGPGTRLTVL.

This chain uses TRBV24-1 with TRBJ2-7, with D unresolved. The J call may be wrong; the DNA end is better matched by TRBJ2-5. The V gene's germline CDR1 is KGHDR and CDR2 SFDVKD. The CDR3 runs to 11 residues. CDR3 amino acids: CATGQEETQYF. The CDR3 coding sequence is TGTGCCACCGGGCAGGAAGAGACCCAGTACTTC.

The chain joins TRBV5-1 to TRBJ1-1, with a weak D call TRBD1 (6 bases). Trimming removed 1 base at V and 1 base at J, with 14 bases between. The CDR3 extends over 16 amino acids. In germline, CDR1 is SGHRS, CDR2 YFSETQ. The CDR3 DNA reads TGCGCCAGCAGCTTGCGGGAACAGGGCGAGAACACTGAAGCTTTCTTT. It codes for CASSLREQGENTEAFF.

J is TRBJ2-1 and V is TRBV20-1; 12 nucleotides align to TRBD2. The CDR3 runs to 17 residues. The V gene end was trimmed by 0 bases and the J gene end by 6 bases; junction bases not matched to a gene: 9. Germline CDR1 and CDR2: DFQATT and SNEGSKA (reference sequence). CDR3 in amino acids: CSAREIRTSGKPNEQFF. Written as DNA, the CDR3 is TGCAGTGCTAGAGAAATCCGGACTAGCGGGAAGCCCAATGAGCAGTTCTTC.

This clonotype has just a few counts. The V call is TRBV29-1, the J call TRBJ2-3, with D possibly being TRBD2 (5 bases). CDR3 length: 11 amino acids. In germline, CDR1 is SQVTM, CDR2 ANQGSEA. Trimming pared 5 bases from V and 4 bases from J, leaving 7 bases between. The CDR3 region has the DNA TGCAGCGTTTGGGGAGCAGATACGCAGTATTTT. Translating it yields CSVWGADTQYF.

The chain joins TRBV24-1 to TRBJ2-2; D assignment may be TRBD1 or TRBD2 (5 bases each). The V end was cut by 7 bases, the J end by 0 bases, with 8 bases between. Germline lookup yields CDR1 KGHDR and CDR2 SFDVKD. This CDR3 contains 14 residues. CDR3 bases: TGTGCCACCAGGGGGGACGCGAACACCGGGGAGCTGTTTTTT. Amino acid sequence: CATRGDANTGELFF.

This clonotype has more than one count but fewer than ten. This chain joins TRBV24-1 and TRBJ2-6; TRBD2 matches 8 bases. The CDR3 totals 18 residues. Germline assignment: CDR1 KGHDR and CDR2 SFDVKD. V shed 3 bases and J 0 bases; nucleotides not matched to a gene: 6. DNA of the CDR3: TGTGCCACCAGTGATCCTCGCGGGACTAGCTCTGGGGCCAACGTCCTGACTTTC. Translated, it gives CATSDPRGTSSGANVLTF.

V and J are TRBV3-1 and TRBJ2-2; perhaps TRBD2 as D (7 bases). Trimming pared 2 bases from V and 7 bases from J, leaving 11 bases between. Germline-derived CDR1 and CDR2 are LGHDT and YNNKEL (reference sequence). This CDR3 region has 14 residues. The DNA of the CDR3 is TGTGCCAGCAGCCAACGGGGGGCCGACGGGGAGCTGTTTTTT. Translating gives CASSQRGADGELFF.

Note on this clonotype: Relative to the germline gene, one junction end is altered; a read error may explain this. This chain joins TRBV7-2 and TRBJ2-1; 12 bases are shared with TRBD2. The germline gives CDR1 SGHTA, CDR2 FQGNSA. The CDR3 runs 15 residues. The CDR3 region has the DNA TGTGGCAGCAGCTTAATCCGACTAGCGGGGGCCCCCCAGTTCTTC. It yields the protein CGSSLIRLAGAPQFF. Full variable domain (missing parts from reference TRBV7-2 and TRBJ2-1): GAGVSQSPSNKVTEKGKDVELRCDPISGHTALYWYRQSLGQGLEFLIYFQGNSAPDKSGLPSDRFSAERTGGSVSTLTIQRTQQEDSAVYLCGSSLIRLAGAPQFFGPGTRLTVL.

The rearrangement uses TRBV2 and TRBJ1-5; weak D call: TRBD1 (5 bases). The V end was cut by 5 bases, the J end by 3 bases, with 14 bases between. Germline V gene data show CDR1 as SNHLY and CDR2 as FYNNEI. This CDR3 has 15 amino acids. For the CDR3, the DNA is TGTGCCAGCAGTCCGCATCAGGGCCCCAATCAGCCCCAGCATTTT. Translation: CASSPHQGPNQPQHF.

The chain links TRBV12-5 to TRBJ1-2; TRBD1 might be the D (6 bases). The V end was cut by 3 bases, the J end by 5 bases, with 19 bases between. Germline V CDR1 and CDR2: LGHNT, FRNRAP. The CDR3 has 16 amino acids. The CDR3 nucleotides are TGTGCTAGTGGTTTTACAAGGGAGAGGGGGTTTTATGGCTACACCTTC. It specifies CASGFTRERGFYGYTF.

In nucleotides, the CDR3 is TGTGCCAGCAGTCCCTTCTCGAGCTCCTACGAGCAGTACTTC. Its protein product is CASSPFSSSYEQYF. The chain is built from TRBV27 and TRBJ2-7; D ambiguous. The CDR3 loop spans 14 amino acids. V lost 5 bases, J lost 0 bases, and 11 bases lay in between. The V gene's germline CDR1 is MNHEY and CDR2 SMNVEV (reference sequence).

This chain connects TRBV2 to TRBJ1-3; D call uncertain. The germline gives CDR1 SNHLY, CDR2 FYNNEI. Trimming cost V 7 bases and J 4 bases, with 11 bases left between them. CDR3 length: 13 amino acids. CDR3 sequence: CASIGGLGNTIYF. The CDR3 DNA reads TGTGCCAGCATCGGCGGGCTCGGAAACACCATATATTTT.

Concerning this clonotype: This may stem from a read error, because a much larger clone lies one nucleotide away. This chain uses TRBV4-2 with TRBJ2-1, with TRBD1 matching over 7 bases. This CDR3 has 15 amino acids. Trimming cost V 0 bases and J 9 bases; bases outside gene matches: 8. From germline, CDR1 is LGHNA and CDR2 YNFKEQ. The CDR3 DNA sequence: TGTGCCAGCAGCCAAGAAGGGGGCTATAGTGGTGAGCAGTTCTTC. Translating gives CASSQEGGYSGEQFF.

For this clonotype: Germline is not matched at one junction end, which may reflect a read error. The chain is built from TRBV28 and TRBJ2-1; TRBD1 or TRBD2 may be the D gene (5 bases each). The CDR3 length is 16 residues. The germline V gene encodes CDR1 MDHEN and CDR2 SYDVKM. CDR3 bases: TGTGCCAGCAGGCAGTGGGACCTCGCGGCCTACAATGTGCAGTTCTTC. It encodes CASRQWDLAAYNVQFF.